The rows below give T cell receptor beta chains drawn from one sample of a study of blood T cell repertoires in COVID-19. Here immunoSEQ multiplex PCR was the method, and the copy in TCRdb shows in-frame clones only, minus some. The repertoire holds hundreds of thousands of clones, with under 90% as singletons. Sequencing input: peripheral blood. The source of these receptors is a young woman with COVID-19, enrolled during active disease. Both conserved end residues are part of each CDR3. D genes are given only for firm matches. Size is omitted from some rows. Given values are once, few, many or a class for expanded clones.

V: TRBV5-1; size: once; J: TRBJ1-1; D: TRBD1; CDR3: CASSGTGTGLNEAFF; DNA: TGCGCCAGCAGCGGTACCGGGACAGGGTTAAACGAAGCTTTCTTT
V: TRBV6-1; size: few; J: TRBJ2-7; D: NA; CDR3: CASSEGGESYEQYF; DNA: TGTGCCAGCAGTGAAGGCGGGGAATCCTACGAGCAGTACTTC
V: TRBV6-5; size: NA; J: TRBJ2-1; D: NA; CDR3: CASGRGDGGQWEQFF; DNA: TGTGCCAGCGGCCGCGGGGATGGCGGACAATGGGAGCAGTTCTTC
V: TRBV11-3; size: NA; J: TRBJ2-2; D: TRBD2; CDR3: CASSSWTSRNTGELFF; DNA: TGTGCCAGCAGCTCCTGGACTAGCCGGAACACCGGGGAGCTGTTTTTT
V: TRBV2; size: NA; J: TRBJ2-1; D: TRBD2; CDR3: CASSERAGGFSYNEQFF; DNA: TGTGCCAGCAGTGAAAGAGCGGGGGGCTTCTCCTACAATGAGCAGTTCTTC
V: TRBV3-1/TRBV3-2; size: NA; J: TRBJ1-2; D: TRBD1; CDR3: CASSQLQGYSYGYTF; DNA: TGTGCCAGCAGCCAGCTACAGGGGTACAGCTATGGCTACACCTTC
V: TRBV11-2; size: NA; J: TRBJ2-7; D: NA; CDR3: CASSLDLSDGQYF; DNA: TGTGCCAGCAGCTTAGATCTGAGCGATGGGCAGTACTTC
V: TRBV18; size: NA; J: TRBJ2-1; D: TRBD1; CDR3: CASSPLGTGGTDEQFF; DNA: TGTGCCAGCTCACCACTCGGGACAGGGGGCACGGATGAGCAGTTCTTC
V: TRBV7-6; size: NA; J: TRBJ2-3; D: NA; CDR3: CASRGGGMLTDTQYF; DNA: TGTGCCAGCAGAGGGGGGGGGATGCTGACAGATACGCAGTATTTT
V: TRBV9; size: NA; J: TRBJ1-1; D: TRBD1; CDR3: CASNRRGTEAFF; DNA: TGTGCCAGCAACCGCAGGGGGACTGAAGCTTTCTTT
V: TRBV10-3; size: NA; J: TRBJ2-7; D: TRBD1; CDR3: CAISRTGFEQYF; DNA: TGTGCCATCAGTCGGACAGGGTTCGAGCAGTACTTC
V: TRBV27; size: NA; J: TRBJ1-5; D: NA; CDR3: CASRPTDSNQPQHF; DNA: TGTGCCAGCAGACCGACAGATAGCAATCAGCCCCAGCATTTT
V: TRBV24-1; size: NA; J: TRBJ2-3; D: NA; CDR3: CATSDSEADTQYF; DNA: TGTGCCACCAGTGATTCCGAGGCGGATACGCAGTATTTT
V: TRBV19; size: once; J: TRBJ2-1; D: TRBD2; CDR3: CASSISGGGYNEQFF; DNA: TGTGCCAGTAGTATAAGCGGGGGAGGCTACAATGAGCAGTTCTTC
V: TRBV19; size: NA; J: TRBJ2-3; D: TRBD2; CDR3: CASSMTSGGARDTQYF; DNA: TGTGCCAGTAGTATGACTAGCGGGGGGGCTCGAGATACGCAGTATTTT
V: TRBV7-8; size: NA; J: TRBJ2-3; D: TRBD2; CDR3: CASSTEPGLAGRFSTDTQYF; DNA: TGTGCCAGCAGCACCGAACCGGGACTAGCGGGTCGCTTCAGCACAGATACGCAGTATTTT
V: TRBV28; size: NA; J: TRBJ2-3; D: TRBD2; CDR3: CASSLARGAADTQYF; DNA: TGTGCCAGCAGCTTGGCGCGGGGGGCAGCTGATACGCAGTATTTT
V: TRBV19; size: NA; J: TRBJ1-5; D: NA; CDR3: CASSIMERQPQHF; DNA: TGTGCCAGTAGTATAATGGAGCGACAGCCCCAGCATTTT
V: TRBV3-1/TRBV3-2; size: NA; J: TRBJ2-7; D: TRBD2; CDR3: CASSPGQEWGGEQYF; DNA: TGTGCCAGCAGCCCAGGTCAGGAATGGGGGGGCGAGCAGTACTTC
V: TRBV5-1; size: NA; J: TRBJ2-1; D: NA; CDR3: CASSLDGQGNEQFF; DNA: TGCGCCAGCAGCTTGGATGGGCAGGGCAATGAGCAGTTCTTC
V: TRBV6-5; size: NA; J: TRBJ1-6; D: NA; CDR3: CASTRDSPLNSPLHF; DNA: TGTGCCAGCACCCGAGATAGTCCTTTAAATTCACCCCTCCACTTT
V: TRBV6-6; size: NA; J: TRBJ1-5; D: NA; CDR3: CASSYSGGAGQPQHF; DNA: TGTGCCAGCAGTTACAGCGGAGGGGCAGGACAGCCCCAGCATTTT
V: TRBV6-5; size: NA; J: TRBJ2-2; D: TRBD1; CDR3: CASVDRGQNTGELFF; DNA: TGTGCCAGCGTGGACAGGGGCCAAAACACCGGGGAGCTGTTTTTT
V: TRBV19; size: NA; J: TRBJ1-1; D: TRBD1; CDR3: CASKPGGRGTEAFF; DNA: TGTGCCAGTAAGCCAGGGGGTAGAGGCACTGAAGCTTTCTTT
V: TRBV11-3; size: NA; J: TRBJ1-3; D: NA; CDR3: CASSSREFSGNTIYF; DNA: TGTGCCAGCAGCTCCCGAGAGTTCTCTGGAAACACCATATATTTT
V: TRBV6-2/TRBV6-3; size: NA; J: TRBJ1-6; D: NA; CDR3: CASSWGRDNSPLHF; DNA: TGTGCCAGCAGTTGGGGGCGAGATAATTCACCCCTCCACTTT
V: TRBV7-9; size: NA; J: TRBJ2-3; D: NA; CDR3: CASSFPPGGSSTDTQYF; DNA: TGTGCCAGCAGCTTTCCCCCCGGGGGTTCTAGCACAGATACGCAGTATTTT
V: TRBV5-1; size: NA; J: TRBJ1-1; D: TRBD1; CDR3: CASSTGQGLMNTEAFF; DNA: TGCGCCAGCAGCACAGGACAGGGTCTTATGAACACTGAAGCTTTCTTT
V: TRBV4-2; size: NA; J: TRBJ2-1; D: NA; CDR3: CASSQENPNSAYNEQFF; DNA: TGTGCCAGCAGCCAAGAGAATCCCAACTCCGCCTACAATGAGCAGTTCTTC
V: TRBV6-6; size: NA; J: TRBJ1-1; D: NA; CDR3: CASSYKSKGVDTEAFF; DNA: TGTGCCAGCAGTTACAAGTCGAAGGGAGTAGACACTGAAGCTTTCTTT
V: TRBV10-2; size: NA; J: TRBJ1-6; D: TRBD1; CDR3: CASGTGEDSPLHF; DNA: TGCGCCAGCGGAACAGGGGAAGATTCACCCCTCCACTTT
V: TRBV7-2; size: NA; J: TRBJ1-4; D: NA; CDR3: CASSLDAGFSEKLFF; DNA: TGTGCCAGCAGCTTAGATGCAGGGTTTAGTGAAAAACTGTTTTTT
V: TRBV4-1; size: few; J: TRBJ1-6; D: NA; CDR3: CASSQGGENSPLHF; DNA: TGCGCCAGCAGCCAAGGGGGAGAGAATTCACCCCTCCACTTT
V: TRBV19; size: NA; J: TRBJ2-7; D: TRBD2; CDR3: CASKIASGGLEQYF; DNA: TGTGCCAGTAAAATAGCGAGCGGGGGACTGGAGCAGTACTTC
V: TRBV5-1; size: NA; J: TRBJ1-1; D: TRBD1; CDR3: CASSFTSPGTGRGEAFF; DNA: TGCGCCAGCAGCTTCACCAGTCCCGGGACAGGGAGGGGTGAAGCTTTCTTT
V: TRBV27; size: NA; J: TRBJ1-5; D: NA; CDR3: CASSPAGVGGNQPQHF; DNA: TGTGCCAGCAGCCCGGCAGGGGTGGGGGGCAATCAGCCCCAGCATTTT
V: TRBV5-6; size: once; J: TRBJ1-1; D: TRBD1; CDR3: CASSYPGGHTEAFF; DNA: TGTGCCAGCAGCTACCCAGGGGGCCACACTGAAGCTTTCTTT
V: TRBV5-4; size: NA; J: TRBJ1-2; D: TRBD1; CDR3: CASSAGQGFYGYTF; DNA: TGTGCCAGCAGCGCGGGACAGGGGTTCTATGGCTACACCTTC
V: TRBV5-1; size: NA; J: TRBJ1-2; D: NA; CDR3: CASSFGQNSGRGYTF; DNA: TGCGCCAGCAGCTTTGGGCAGAATTCCGGTCGGGGCTACACCTTC
V: TRBV28; size: NA; J: TRBJ1-4; D: NA; CDR3: CASSSGGLWTNEKLFF; DNA: TGTGCCAGCAGTTCCGGGGGGCTGTGGACTAATGAAAAACTGTTTTTT
V: TRBV13; size: NA; J: TRBJ2-7; D: NA; CDR3: CASSSTDSSYEQYF; DNA: TGTGCCAGCAGCTCGACAGATAGCTCCTACGAGCAGTACTTC
V: TRBV28; size: NA; J: TRBJ1-5; D: NA; CDR3: CASRSNSNQPQHF; DNA: TGTGCCAGCAGGTCCAATAGCAATCAGCCCCAGCATTTT
V: TRBV12-3/TRBV12-4; size: NA; J: TRBJ2-1; D: NA; CDR3: CASSQWNEQFF; DNA: TGTGCCAGCAGTCAGTGGAATGAGCAGTTCTTC
V: TRBV4-2; size: NA; J: TRBJ1-2; D: NA; CDR3: CASSQVSGENGYTF; DNA: TGTGCCAGCAGCCAAGTTTCAGGGGAAAATGGCTACACCTTC
V: TRBV10-1; size: NA; J: TRBJ2-1; D: NA; CDR3: CASSSGATNEQFF; DNA: TGCGCCAGCAGTTCGGGAGCGACCAATGAGCAGTTCTTC
V: TRBV19; size: NA; J: TRBJ1-4; D: TRBD1; CDR3: CASSIGQNQGAMGKLFF; DNA: TGTGCCAGTAGTATAGGGCAAAATCAGGGGGCAATGGGAAAACTGTTTTTT
V: TRBV6-5; size: NA; J: TRBJ2-7; D: NA; CDR3: CASRQADSLYEQYF; DNA: TGTGCCAGCAGACAAGCGGACAGCCTCTACGAGCAGTACTTC
V: TRBV3-1/TRBV3-2; size: NA; J: TRBJ1-1; D: NA; CDR3: CASSYGGVVRTEAFF; DNA: TGTGCCAGCAGCTACGGGGGGGTTGTGCGCACTGAAGCTTTCTTT
V: TRBV5-4; size: NA; J: TRBJ1-2; D: TRBD1; CDR3: CASTDPLTGGHGYTF; DNA: TGTGCCAGCACCGATCCTCTTACAGGGGGTCATGGCTACACCTTC
V: TRBV6-5; size: NA; J: TRBJ2-1; D: NA; CDR3: CASSYEAKGVNEQFF; DNA: TGTGCCAGCAGTTACGAGGCCAAGGGGGTAAATGAGCAGTTCTTC